This T cell receptor (beta chain) originates from a study of blood T cell repertoires in COVID-19. Study details: T cells, B-cell-depleted T cells, or PBMCs supplied cDNA or gDNA.

The data were produced by immunoSEQ multiplex PCR, yet TCRdb's version contains in-frame clones alone and is incomplete. This table holds 30,000 to 50,000 clones, 94% found once. The sequenced sample consisted of peripheral blood. The receptor was derived from a human donor with active COVID-19. The donor label of this sample is uncertain.

CDR3 loop: CASSRPGTAGNTIYF. Written as DNA, the CDR3 is TGTGCCAGCAGCCGACCCGGGACAGCTGGAAACACCATATATTTT. The chain carries TRBV3-1 (or the pseudogene TRBV3-2) and TRBJ1-3; 7 nucleotides agree with TRBD1. V lost 4 bases to trimming and J lost 2 bases; unmatched junction nucleotides: 5. The CDR3 loop spans 15 amino acids. Germline loops: CDR1 LGHDT, CDR2 YNNKEL (reference sequence).